Shown below are 6 T cell receptor beta chains from a single sample sequenced in a study of vaccination effects on CD4 cells after COVID-19. Assay used: immunoSEQ multiplex PCR; TCRdb lists only in-frame clones, some missing. The profile covers 35,000 to 55,000 clones, with around 70% appearing a single time and under 35% taken by the ten largest. Expansion with viral peptide pools was applied to antigen-specific CD4+ T cells by the ViraFEST assay prior to sequencing. Upon completion of 10 days in culture, CD4+ T cells were isolated. This person caught SARS-CoV-2 sometime from March to December 2020, and PCR testing confirmed the infection. What these receptors recognize is not known. The sample in question was CD4+ T cells from PBMCs cultured with a peptide pool, obtained before COVID-19 vaccination. The receptor source for this set is a human donor who had a prior SARS-CoV-2 infection.

The rearrangement joins TRBV10-1 to TRBJ2-1; D remains ambiguous. Germline assignment: CDR1 WNHNN and CDR2 SYGVQD (reference sequence). The V end was cut by 7 bases, the J end by 2 bases, with 15 bases between. The CDR3 is 15 residues long. CDR3 in DNA: TGCGCCAGCACGGAAAGCTGGGCACCCTACAATGAGCAGTTCTTC. Translating gives CASTESWAPYNEQFF.

The rearrangement links TRBV6-1 to TRBJ1-6, with a possible D match to TRBD1 (6 bases). The germline V gene has CDR1 MNHNS and CDR2 SASEGT. There are 19 residues in the CDR3. V was clipped by 4 bases and J by 9 bases, with 28 bases between them. CDR3 sequence (DNA): TGTGCCAGCAGTGCCAGGGGCTACGGTACCGTGAAAGGGTCTTCACCCCTCCACTTT. Its translation: CASSARGYGTVKGSSPLHF.

The rearrangement joins TRBV18 to TRBJ2-5, with a possible D match to TRBD1 (6 bases). V shed 3 bases and J shed 3 bases, with 11 bases lying between them. The length of the CDR3 is 14 residues. Germline V gives CDR1 KGHSH, CDR2 LQKENI. The CDR3 spells CASSPYRTEETQYF. The DNA of the CDR3 is TGTGCCAGCTCACCTTATAGGACAGAAGAGACCCAGTACTTC.

The V and J genes are TRBV7-2 and TRBJ2-1; no reliable D call. V was shortened by 5 bases and J by 7 bases, with 15 bases between the two germline ends. This CDR3 has 14 amino acids. Germline V gene data show CDR1 as SGHTA and CDR2 as FQGNSA. DNA for the CDR3: TGTGCCAGCAGCATCGGGCCCCAAGAAAATGAGCAGTTCTTC. Encoded protein: CASSIGPQENEQFF.

The V gene is TRBV2, the J gene TRBJ1-2; 9 nucleotides agree with TRBD1. V gave up 7 bases and J gave up 4 bases; unmatched junction bases: 7. The length of the CDR3 is 14 residues. Germline V CDR1 and CDR2: SNHLY, FYNNEI. CDR3 protein: CASTPQGAGYGYTF. The CDR3 DNA follows: TGTGCCAGCACACCACAGGGGGCTGGCTATGGCTACACCTTC.

The rearrangement joins TRBV12-3 or TRBV12-4 to TRBJ2-1, with 9 bases that match TRBD2. The CDR3 has 13 residues. With 6 bases clipped from V and 11 bases from J, the junction kept 8 bases outside the gene matches. The CDR3 DNA reads as TGTGCCAGCAGCGTCCTAGCGGGACGGCAGCAGTTCTTC. Protein sequence: CASSVLAGRQQFF.